This T cell receptor beta chain stems from a study of cytomegalovirus exposure and HLA in healthy donors. V dropped 4 bases and J dropped 2 bases, with 12 bases sitting between them. Germline loops: CDR1 LNHDA, CDR2 SQIVND (reference sequence). This CDR3 is built from 14 residues. Primers for the PCR totalled 60 Vbeta and 13 Jbeta. Sequencing used immunoSEQ multiplex PCR; TCRdb keeps in-frame clones, though not all of them. The table has some 170,000 clones, around 81% seen once. The source material was PBMCs. The J gene is TRBJ2-7, the V gene TRBV19; tentatively, D is TRBD1 (6 bases). The sequence derives from a woman aged 18-35 years in good health and CMV-seropositive. The CDR3 DNA is TGTGCCAGTAGTACCGGGACAAGACCCTACGAGCAGTACTTC. It specifies CASSTGTRPYEQYF. The entire variable domain, with the rest obtained from reference TRBV19 and TRBJ2-7, is as follows: DGGITQSPKYLFRKEGQNVTLSCEQNLNHDAMYWYRQDPGQGLRLIYYSQIVNDFQKGDIAEGYSVSREKKESFPLTVTSAQKNPTAFYLCASSTGTRPYEQYFGPGTRLTVT.